This TCR beta chain comes out of a study of blood T cells in healthy people across ages. Study-wide points: Measured against age, TCR beta diversity per million T cells decreased in a roughly linear manner.

As concerns this clonotype: What it binds is unknown.

Using a J-beta primer mix together with a sample-barcoded 5' primer, a second PCR was run for about 6 to 11 cycles. One entry per CDR3 protein, called by TCRdb with MiXCR from the 5' RACE reads. Among roughly 1.6 million distinct CDR3 sequences, roughly 32% were seen once, and the ten largest hold over 9%. The ends lost 1 base at V and 3 bases at J; junction bases unmatched: 9. The CDR3 is made up of 16 amino acids. Germline V CDR1 and CDR2: DFQATT, SNEGSKA (reference sequence). The specimen sequenced was blood. The chain combines TRBV20-1 with TRBJ2-3; 8 bases match TRBD2. This clonotype was obtained from a woman aged 25-40 years in good health. The CDR3, as DNA: TGCAGTGCTAGAGGGGGTAGCGGGGTCCTGACAGATACGCAGTATTTT. It translates to CSARGGSGVLTDTQYF.